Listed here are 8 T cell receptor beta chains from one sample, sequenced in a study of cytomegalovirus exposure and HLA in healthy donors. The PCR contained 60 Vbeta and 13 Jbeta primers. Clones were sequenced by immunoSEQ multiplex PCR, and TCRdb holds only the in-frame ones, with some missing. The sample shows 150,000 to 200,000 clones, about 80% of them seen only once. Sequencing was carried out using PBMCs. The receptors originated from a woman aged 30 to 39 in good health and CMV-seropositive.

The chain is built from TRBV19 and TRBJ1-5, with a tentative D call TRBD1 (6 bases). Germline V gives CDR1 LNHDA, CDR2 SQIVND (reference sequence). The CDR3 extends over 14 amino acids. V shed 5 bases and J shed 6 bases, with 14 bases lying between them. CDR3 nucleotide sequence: TGTGCCAGTAGTTCACAGGGAGTAAGTCAGCCCCAGCATTTT. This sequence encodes CASSSQGVSQPQHF. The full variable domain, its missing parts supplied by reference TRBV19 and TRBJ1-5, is DGGITQSPKYLFRKEGQNVTLSCEQNLNHDAMYWYRQDPGQGLRLIYYSQIVNDFQKGDIAEGYSVSREKKESFPLTVTSAQKNPTAFYLCASSSQGVSQPQHFGDGTRLSIL.

The CDR3 DNA sequence: TGTGCCAGCAGCTTGGACCCCCAGGGGGAGCAGTTCTTC. Amino acids: CASSLDPQGEQFF. The J gene is TRBJ2-1, the V gene TRBV5-4; possible D gene TRBD1, 6 bases. CDR1 is SGHNT, CDR2 YYREEE, per germline (reference sequence). CDR3 size: 13 residues. Trimming took 0 bases from V and 10 from J, leaving 11 bases between them.

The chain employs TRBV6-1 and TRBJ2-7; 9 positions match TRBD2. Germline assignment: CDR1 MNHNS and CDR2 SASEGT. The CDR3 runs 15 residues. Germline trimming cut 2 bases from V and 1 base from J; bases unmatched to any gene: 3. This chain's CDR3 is CASSELGLASYEQYF. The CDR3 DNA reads TGTGCCAGCAGTGAACTAGGACTAGCGTCCTACGAGCAGTACTTC.

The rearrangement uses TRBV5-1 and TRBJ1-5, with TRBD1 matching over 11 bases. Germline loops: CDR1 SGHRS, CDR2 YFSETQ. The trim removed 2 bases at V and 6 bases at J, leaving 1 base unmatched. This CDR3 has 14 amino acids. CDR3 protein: CASSFGTGGQPQHF. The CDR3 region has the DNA TGCGCCAGCAGCTTCGGGACAGGGGGTCAGCCCCAGCATTTT. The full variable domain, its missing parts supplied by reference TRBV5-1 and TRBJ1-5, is KAGVTQTPRYLIKTRGQQVTLSCSPISGHRSVSWYQQTPGQGLQFLFEYFSETQRNKGNFPGRFSGRQFSNSRSEMNVSTLELGDSALYLCASSFGTGGQPQHFGDGTRLSIL.

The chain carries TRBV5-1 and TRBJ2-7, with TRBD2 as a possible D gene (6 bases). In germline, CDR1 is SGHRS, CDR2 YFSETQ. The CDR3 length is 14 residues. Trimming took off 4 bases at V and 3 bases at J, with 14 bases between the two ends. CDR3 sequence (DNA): TGCGCCAGCAGCGTCGGACCCGGGAGCTACGAGCAGTACTTC. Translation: CASSVGPGSYEQYF.

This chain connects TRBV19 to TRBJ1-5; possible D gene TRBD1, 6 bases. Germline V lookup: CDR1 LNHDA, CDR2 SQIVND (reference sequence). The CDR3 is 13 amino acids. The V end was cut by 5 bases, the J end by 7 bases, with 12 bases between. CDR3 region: CASSAHRDQPQHF. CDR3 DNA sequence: TGTGCCAGTAGTGCCCACAGGGACCAGCCCCAGCATTTT.

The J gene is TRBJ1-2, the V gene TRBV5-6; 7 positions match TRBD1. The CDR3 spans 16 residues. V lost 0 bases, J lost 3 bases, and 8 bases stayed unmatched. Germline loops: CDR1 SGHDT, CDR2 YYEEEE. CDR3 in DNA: TGTGCCAGCAGCTTGGTCCTGACAGGGATGGACTATGGCTACACCTTC. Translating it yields CASSLVLTGMDYGYTF.

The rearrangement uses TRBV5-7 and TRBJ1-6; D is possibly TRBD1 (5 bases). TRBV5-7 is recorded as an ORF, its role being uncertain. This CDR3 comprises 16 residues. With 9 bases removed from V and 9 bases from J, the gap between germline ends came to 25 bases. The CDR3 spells CATHLGTGSRGSPLHF. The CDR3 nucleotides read TGTGCCACCCACCTAGGGACCGGGAGTAGAGGTTCACCCCTCCACTTT.